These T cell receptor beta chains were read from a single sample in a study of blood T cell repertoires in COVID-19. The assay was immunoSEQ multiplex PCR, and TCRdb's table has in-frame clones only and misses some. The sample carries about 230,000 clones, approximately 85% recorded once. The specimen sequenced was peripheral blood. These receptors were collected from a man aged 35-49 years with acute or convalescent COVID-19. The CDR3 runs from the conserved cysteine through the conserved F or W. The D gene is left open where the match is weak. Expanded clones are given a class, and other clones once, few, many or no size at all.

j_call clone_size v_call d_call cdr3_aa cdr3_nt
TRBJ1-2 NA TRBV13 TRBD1 CASSLIRGSNYGYTF TGTGCCAGCAGCCTCATCAGGGGGTCTAACTATGGCTACACCTTC
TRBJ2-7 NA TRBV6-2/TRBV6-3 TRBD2 CASRPLAGDPYEQYF TGTGCCAGCAGGCCTCTAGCGGGAGACCCCTACGAGCAGTACTTC
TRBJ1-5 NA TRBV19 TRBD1 CASSIRQGGRQPQHF TGTGCCAGTAGTATACGACAGGGTGGGAGGCAGCCCCAGCATTTT
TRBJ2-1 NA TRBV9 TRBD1 CASSAQGANYNEQFF TGTGCCAGCAGCGCTCAGGGGGCCAACTACAATGAGCAGTTCTTC
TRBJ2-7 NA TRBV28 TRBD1 CASTMDRGNEQYF TGTGCCAGCACCATGGACAGGGGCAACGAGCAGTACTTC
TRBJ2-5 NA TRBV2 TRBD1 CASSGRQGANLGETQYF TGTGCCAGCAGTGGCCGGCAGGGGGCGAATTTGGGAGAGACCCAGTACTTC
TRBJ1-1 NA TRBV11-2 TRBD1 CASSLGPFHRGPNTEAFF TGTGCCAGCAGCTTAGGACCCTTTCACAGGGGACCAAACACTGAAGCTTTCTTT
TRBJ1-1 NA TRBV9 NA CASSVASGTEAFF TGTGCCAGCAGCGTAGCGTCGGGCACTGAAGCTTTCTTT
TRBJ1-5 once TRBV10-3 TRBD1 CAISESWDRGSNQPQHF TGTGCCATCAGTGAGTCCTGGGACAGGGGTTCCAATCAGCCCCAGCATTTT
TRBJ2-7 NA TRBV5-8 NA CASSLDSSKIYEQYF TGTGCCAGCAGTCTAGACAGCAGTAAGATCTACGAGCAGTACTTC
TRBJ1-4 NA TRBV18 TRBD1 CASSEGTGLEKLFF TGTGCCAGCTCAGAAGGGACAGGGCTTGAAAAACTGTTTTTT